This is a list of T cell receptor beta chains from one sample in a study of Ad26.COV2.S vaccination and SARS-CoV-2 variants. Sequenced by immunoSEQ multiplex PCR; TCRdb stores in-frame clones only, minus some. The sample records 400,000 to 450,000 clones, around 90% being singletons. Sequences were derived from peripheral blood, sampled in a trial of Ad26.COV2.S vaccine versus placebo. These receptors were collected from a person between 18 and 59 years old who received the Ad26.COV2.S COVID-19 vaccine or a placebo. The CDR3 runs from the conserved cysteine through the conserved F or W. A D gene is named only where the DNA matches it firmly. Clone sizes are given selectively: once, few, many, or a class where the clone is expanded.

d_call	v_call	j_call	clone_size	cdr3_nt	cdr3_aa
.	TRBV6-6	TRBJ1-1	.	TGTGCCAGCAGTTTACTAGGGGGGGGCGCGTACTCTGAAGCTTTCTTT	CASSLLGGGAYSEAFF
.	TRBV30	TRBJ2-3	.	TGTGCCTGGAGGGACCCCCCGGCAGATACGCAGTATTTT	CAWRDPPADTQYF
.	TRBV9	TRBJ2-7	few	TGTGCCAGCAGCGTTTCACCTCTAGGGGAGCAGTACTTC	CASSVSPLGEQYF
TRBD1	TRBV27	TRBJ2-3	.	TGTGCCAGCAGCAAACCGGGACAGGGGGTGTCCGGTACGCAGTATTTT	CASSKPGQGVSGTQYF
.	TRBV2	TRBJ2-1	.	TGTGCCAGCACTACCAGCGGCTCCTACAATGAGCAGTTCTTC	CASTTSGSYNEQFF
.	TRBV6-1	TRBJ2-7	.	TGTGCCAGCAGCAGGGTTATCTACGAGCAGTACTTC	CASSRVIYEQYF
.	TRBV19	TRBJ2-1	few	TGTGCCAGTAGTGTCTACAATGAGCAGTTCTTC	CASSVYNEQFF
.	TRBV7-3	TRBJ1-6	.	TGTGCCAGCAGCTTACAGGGTGATTCACCCCTCCACTTT	CASSLQGDSPLHF
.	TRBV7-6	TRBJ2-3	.	TGTGCCAGCAGCTCCGCTGAGAATACGCAGTATTTT	CASSSAENTQYF
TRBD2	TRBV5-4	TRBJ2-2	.	TGTGCCAGCAGCTCTCGACTAGCCGTTGATACCGGGGAGCTGTTTTTT	CASSSRLAVDTGELFF
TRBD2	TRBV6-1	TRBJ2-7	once	TGTGCCAGCAGTGAAGAGACTAGCGTGTACGAGCAGTACTTC	CASSEETSVYEQYF
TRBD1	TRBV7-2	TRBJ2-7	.	TGTGCCAGCAGCCTAGGACAGGGGGCGTCGTACTTC	CASSLGQGASYF
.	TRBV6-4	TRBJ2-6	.	TGTGCCAGCAGTGAAACGGAAGGGGCCAACGTCCTGACTTTC	CASSETEGANVLTF
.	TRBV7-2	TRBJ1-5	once	TGTGCCAGCAGCTTAACCGCTACGGGCGATCAGCCCCAGCATTTT	CASSLTATGDQPQHF
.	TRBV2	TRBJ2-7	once	TGTGCCAGCTTGACCCTCGAGGAAACCTACGAGCAGTACTTC	CASLTLEETYEQYF
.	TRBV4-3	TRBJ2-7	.	TGCGCCAGCAGCCAAGATTTCGGAGGGAGTCCACTTGAGCAGTACTTC	CASSQDFGGSPLEQYF
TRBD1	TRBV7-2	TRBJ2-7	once	TGTGCCAGCAGCGCAACGAGGGACAGCTTTTACGAGCAGTACTTC	CASSATRDSFYEQYF
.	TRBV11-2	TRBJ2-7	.	TGTGCCAGCAGCTTAGCGGGCGTCTACGAGCAGTACTTC	CASSLAGVYEQYF
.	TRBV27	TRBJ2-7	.	TGTGCCAGCAGTCCCGAGACCCTCTTAGAGCAGTACTTC	CASSPETLLEQYF
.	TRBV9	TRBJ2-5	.	TGTGCCAGCAGCGTAGGGGCGGGAAGGGAGACCCAGTACTTC	CASSVGAGRETQYF